This T cell receptor beta chain emerged from a study of blood T cell repertoires in COVID-19 (dated by TCRdb to the early 2020s). As for the study more broadly: The collaborator samples originated in the United States, Italy and Spain and spanned the acute and convalescent phases of COVID-19. The prospective study material was composed of cDNA or gDNA derived from T cells, B-cell-depleted T cells, or PBMCs. Deeply sampled blood TCRbeta repertoires from subjects exposed to, actively infected with, or recovered from COVID-19 were included in the dataset. A freely available public database, intended as a resource for researchers studying the immune response to SARS-CoV-2, is where the repertoires were released. Samples came from the ongoing ImmuneRACE study (first 160 participants) plus 1,254 subjects from 6 global collaborators. The sample metadata nearly always contained a de-identified subject ID, COVID-19 status, age in years and sex. Where HLA class I and class II types were available, the types were taken from metadata supplied by the sample provider, not from assay-based typing. Here is what the overall study found, with its caveats: The amount of clinical and demographic metadata varied by source and participant and was provided uncurated.

The CDR3, from cysteine to phenylalanine, totals 15 residues. This entry keeps only the CDR3 DNA: 45 bases, framed from base 1. At the junction V is shortened by 4 bases and J by 8 bases; bases outside the gene matches: 9. The CDR1 and CDR2 encoded by the germline V gene (reference sequence) are SEHNR and FQNEAQ. In the prospective study, participants were roughly 18 to 100 years old, resided in about two dozen geographic areas of the United States, and were enrolled through a virtual design. To assign participants to cohorts, the prospective study relied on clinical history that participants themselves reported in a screening survey and a study questionnaire. Recovered participants in ImmuneRACE Cohort 3 were defined by two consecutive negative NP/OP PCR tests, clearance by a healthcare professional, or resolution of symptoms. In the prospective study, whole blood, serum and a nasopharyngeal or oropharyngeal swab were collected from each participant by mobile phlebotomists. Participants in the prospective study had the option to provide additional blood draws and questionnaires over an approximately two-month period. Before DNA extraction, prospective study blood samples were shipped either frozen or at room temperature.

TCRbeta CDR3 regions were amplified from genomic DNA by means of the immunoSEQ Assay, a bias-controlled multiplex PCR. The authors' analysis ran thus. Within the assay, amplification of reference gene primers was used to estimate how many nucleated cells each sample contained. To quantify the absolute abundance of each unique TCRbeta CDR3 rearrangement, sequence reads were collapsed and filtered. For each sample, productive Simpson clonality was calculated as the square root of Simpson's diversity index over productive rearrangements. Here the immuneACCESS table is served through TCRdb, limited to in-frame sequences with V and J called. Missing clones are a known gap in these copies; in checked studies unresolved V genes cover under half, and the rest lacks a known reason. The DNA was the basis for D and trimming; V, J and clone size are from that table. For this sample there are 150,000 to 200,000 clones; about 88% appear just once. About 0.77% of the sample is taken by the ten largest.

Comment on this clone: Its specific antigen is unknown. No per-base quality is available; no much larger clone lies one base away.

The specimen sequenced was PBMCs or T cells enriched from blood (not recorded which). This receptor was taken from a woman younger than 30 who had recovered from COVID-19. Rearrangement joined TRBV7-9 to TRBJ1-4, with 8 central nucleotides matching TRBD1. The DNA sequence follows: TGTGCCAGCAGCTCCTCAGGGGGCCAAGAGGAAAAACTGTTTTTT. Its translation reads: CASSSSGGQEEKLFF.